This TCR beta chain was sequenced during a study of cytomegalovirus exposure and HLA in healthy donors (dated by TCRdb to about 2017). For the study in its entirety: An earlier analysis of roughly 500 of the donors reported approximately 300 Gb of sequence data and 117 million unique TCR beta sequences from roughly 180 million T cells. Approximately 300 gigabases of sequencing data and 80 million or so unique TCR sequences were included in an early release covering over 600 HLA-typed donors. Among the approximately 400 genotyped donors, around 81% belonged to the genetic ancestry cluster associated with self-reported Caucasian donors. The aim of the study was to test whether cataloging public T cell receptors could identify signatures of past pathogen exposure. The study used immunosequencing to profile the T cell repertoires of approximately 690 subjects and linked those repertoires to cytomegalovirus serostatus. A separate validation cohort of 90 to 150 different subjects was used in addition to the approximately 700-subject first cohort. The study combined high-throughput TCR immunosequencing, statistical association of individual TCRs with disease status, and machine learning to predict cytomegalovirus infection status. In a later analysis, previously published TCR beta repertoires from 550 to 700 donors were re-analyzed and high-resolution HLA genotyping was added so that TCR occurrence patterns could be studied. Rather than using new phenotypic data, the later analysis identified candidate immune exposures from TCR beta sequences and from how often those sequences occurred across donors. An earlier analysis of about 600 of the donors used high-throughput TCR beta sequencing to judge whether each TCR beta V gene segment behaved as functional or pseudogenic. Donor age, sex, ethnicity and CMV serostatus were collected together with the repertoire data. In a later genetic analysis, genome-wide SNP genotypes for about 55% of the 666 donors were used, and that subset was treated as a discovery cohort. Every repertoire in the discovery cohort had been generated on one and the same sequencing platform. Class I and class II HLA loci were covered by the typing at four-digit resolution. Typing coverage differed by locus: A, B, C, DRB1 and DQB1 were typed in roughly 620-630 donors, DQA1 in 500 to 550, DPA1 in over 600, and DPB1 in approximately 450. Four or five DR-DQ haplotypes were treated as single units for association and clustering because of strong linkage in the cohort. Among around 400 genotyped donors of the cohort, an average of around 240,000 unique TCR beta nucleotide sequences was sequenced per donor, of which about 19% were non-productive.

The library came from the immunoSEQ multiplex PCR assay. A mixture of 60 forward primers for TCR Vbeta segments and 13 reverse primers for TCR Jbeta segments was used in the multiplex PCR. The CDR3 region of rearranged TCR beta genes was amplified from genomic DNA with a multiplex PCR assay. The Illumina HiSeq System was used to sequence the amplified TCR beta libraries as 87-base-pair reads. Under the source paper's analysis protocol: A later analysis tallied 80 million to 95 million unique TCR beta chains across the 600 to 700 repertoires, and some 10 million of those chains were shared by two or more donors. Raw reads were error-corrected and collapsed into unique sequences by a nearest-neighbor algorithm in which closely related sequences were merged to remove PCR and sequencing errors. Alignment of CDR3 sequences to IMGT reference sequences was used to assign V, D and J gene segments. For a sequence to be retained, at least a six-nucleotide match to both a V gene segment and a J gene segment was required. A rearrangement was called productive if the CDR3 had no stop codons and remained in frame with V and J, and every other rearrangement was called non-productive. Following IMGT convention, CDR3 was defined as the stretch from the second conserved V-encoded cysteine up to the conserved J-encoded phenylalanine. Sequences without an unambiguous match to a single V gene segment were excluded from the earlier analysis of approximately 560 of the donors. In an earlier analysis of several hundred of the donors, a V segment was called functional when productive rearrangements were above 56.7%, and segregating when the standard deviation between donors exceeded 5%. To diagnose cytomegalovirus status from the catalog of TCR beta chain sequences, a statistical classification framework was built. In a later analysis, TCR nucleotide sequences were compared against IMGT/GENE-DB human TR gene sequences so that V and J genes could be assigned. A later analysis assigned CDR3 sequences and most-parsimonious VDJ recombination scenarios with the TCRdist pipeline. In a later analysis, each TCR beta chain was defined by its CDR3 amino acid sequence together with its V-gene family, and reads without a unique V-gene family were excluded. As a way to deal with suspected cross-contamination and a sequencing artifact, a later analysis dropped approximately 590 nucleotide sequences that were highly shared and had low generation probability. In a later analysis, a clonal expansion index for each public chain was calculated from normalized within-repertoire ranks of inferred template counts. In a later analysis, generation probabilities were computed using a VDJ recombination model fitted to out-of-frame rearrangements, and the results were checked against IGoR. Hypergeometric tests were used in a later analysis to score TCR-TCR, TCR-HLA and TCR-CMV co-occurrence, with a repertoire-size bias correction applied to the TCR pairs. In a later analysis, false discovery rates were estimated by permuting HLA or CMV assignments 20 times. In a later analysis, co-occurring TCRs were grouped with DBSCAN, and TCRdist sequence similarity was added when clustering was performed within HLA-allele-positive subsets. Repertoires with fewer than 30,000 or more than 120,000 public chains, plus five repertoires with anomalous nucleotide sharing, were excluded from co-occurrence clustering. TCRdb stores this immuneACCESS table with in-frame sequences only. Part of the clones is absent; in the studies checked, under half of the shortfall reflects unresolved V genes, and no reason is known for the rest. V, J and clone size derive from that table, while D and trimming were established from the DNA sequence. In this sample the table shows about 170,000 clones, more than 65% of which occur a single time. About 1.6% of the sample is taken by the ten largest.

The CDR3 covers 15 residues, taking in both the cysteine and the phenylalanine. The retained sequence is limited to the CDR3, 45 bases, with the frame set at the first base. The germline V gene gives CDR1 as SQVTM and CDR2 as ANQGSEA. Clipping removes 2 bases from V and 7 bases from J, with 12 as the unmatched junction base count. The cohort was made up of 500 to 850 healthy bone marrow donors. All cohort members were sampled while nominally healthy, although unrecorded immune exposures were likely present. The donor was CMV seronegative and was included in the group of approximately 350 seronegative cohort members. Every donor gave a peripheral blood sample, and the peripheral blood mononuclear cells from that sample were used for TCR beta sequencing. Genomic DNA extraction from the blood cell samples was performed with the Qiagen DNeasy Blood Extraction Kit. The investigation overall reported the following: In vitro tests confirmed that a few of the cytomegalovirus-associated TCR beta chains recognize cytomegalovirus antigens. A later genetic analysis associated a missense DCLRE1C variant with V-gene and J-gene trimming of TCR beta chains, and an independent cohort replicated the association. In the study, 150 to 200 TCR beta chains were listed as associated with cytomegalovirus. A further reported finding was that TCR beta sequences accurately predicted the HLA-A and HLA-B alleles for most subjects in the first cohort. A later analysis found that TCR association rates varied across HLA loci, with DRB1 alleles showing the most associated TCRs and HLA-C alleles the fewest. In a later genetic analysis, fewer N-insertions in productive TCRs were reported among donors in an Asian-associated ancestry cluster than the approximately 630-donor mean. When HLA alleles, especially DR and DQ, strongly co-occurred, TCR associations were difficult to assign to individual alleles. Because the 87-base-pair reads could not distinguish some IMGT-functional V segments, including TRBV6-2 and TRBV6-3, those segments were excluded. Cytomegalovirus status was reported to be diagnosed by the classifier with high specificity and sensitivity in both the original and validation cohorts. Because counts were too low, 15 to 20 rarely observed V segments, including chromosome 9 orphons, were excluded from the earlier analysis of 587 of the donors. The presence/absence analyses assumed that sequencing depth was roughly uniform across donors, and that assumption may not be true. According to a later analysis, most CMV-associated TCR beta chains appeared to be HLA-restricted, and the HLA associations seemed to be driven largely by CMV exposure. This cohort had only TCR beta chains sequenced, and the lack of alpha or paired-chain data limited which features could be detected. In a later analysis, 16,951 TCR beta sequences were associated with specific HLA alleles at a false discovery rate of 0.05. A cluster of highly shared sequence variants was judged likely to be a technical artifact of the sequencing pipeline. Several of the top co-occurrence clusters appeared to be linked to parvovirus B19, influenza, CMV and Epstein-Barr virus, according to a later analysis. Compared with equally common non-associated chains, HLA-associated TCR beta chains in a later analysis were more clonally expanded and had lower generation probabilities. CMV serostatus was the only immune exposure information available for the cohort. Because HLA typing was unavailable for some donors at each locus, only the typed subset was used in association tests. Linkage disequilibrium might explain the correlated functional status among segregating V segments, but an unknown experimental factor could not be ruled out. While some public TCRs were present in many individuals, most TCR sequences turned up only very rarely across donors. In an earlier analysis of about 540 of the donors, most TCR beta V segments were observed in productive rearrangements about 90% or about 30% of the time, broadly matching IMGT annotations. According to the authors, the approach could potentially be generalized to other disease states and immunological phenotypes.

Note on this clone: Its specific antigen is unknown. Base quality data are lacking; no much larger clone is found one base away.

The chain is made from TRBV29-1 and TRBJ2-3; 7 central nucleotides agree with TRBD2. This TCR was recovered from a male donor in good health and CMV-seronegative. Sequenced sample: PBMCs. The CDR3: CSVEHMGMGGNTQYF. The bases read TGCAGCGTTGAACACATGGGCATGGGGGGGAATACGCAGTATTTT.